The source of this T cell receptor beta chain is a study of T cell responses to AZD1222 COVID-19 vaccine. Clones were read by immunoSEQ multiplex PCR, and TCRdb kept only the in-frame ones, dropping some. The repertoire holds some 87,000 clones, with around nine tenths as singletons. The CDR3 spans 20 residues. Specimen: peripheral blood, collected on day 0 of MenACWY control vaccination. The TCR originated in an adult in good health. This sequence joins TRBV21-1 and TRBJ2-3; the DNA was not used to check the table's D call, TRBD2. TRBV21-1 is noted as a pseudogene. CDR3 loop: CASSKWGLAGPSASTDTQYF. CDR3 bases: TGTGCCAGCAGCAAGTGGGGACTAGCGGGCCCTTCTGCTAGCACAGATACGCAGTATTTT.